The clone carrying this TCR beta chain was seen a few times. Each CDR3 protein is one row after TCRdb ran MiXCR on the reads. Here the sample spans about 310,000 distinct CDR3 sequences, roughly 15% being singletons. This entry comes from a study of T cell repertoires in cytomegalovirus infection. Material: PBMCs. The origin of this receptor is a human donor in good health (CMV status not recorded). Some clones in this sample may be carry-over from other donors' samples.

CDR3 loop: CSASPDTVPTYEQYF. DNA of the CDR3: TGCAGTGCTAGCCCGGACACCGTTCCCACCTACGAGCAGTACTTC. This chain links TRBV20-1 with TRBJ2-7; perhaps TRBD1 as D (5 bases). CDR3 length: 15 amino acids. Germline loops: CDR1 DFQATT, CDR2 SNEGSKA (reference sequence). Trimming left V 3 bases short and J 2 bases short, with 17 bases between.